One T cell receptor (beta chain) is described in this entry. The clone's antigen remains unknown. The record has no base qualities; no much larger clone is one base away. These data are taken from a study of PD-L1 blockade in urothelial cancer (dated by TCRdb to the late 2010s). For the study in its entirety: All patients started therapy in about 2014 and received atezolizumab 1,200 mg intravenously every 3 weeks. About 90% of the 29 patients were males with bladder-origin urothelial cancer, and about 65% of the roughly 30 reported a prior smoking history. Patients had an ECOG performance status of 0 or 1 and had received between 0 and 3 prior chemotherapy regimens. Blood samples were analyzed 3 weeks after the start of treatment (second dose) and 6 weeks after the start of treatment. A median of 141,255 T cells and around 81,000 unique TCRs was obtained from blood samples, and a median clonality of around 0.08 was observed. The study, an exploratory multi-omic analysis, examined somatic, immune and clinical correlates of response to PD-L1 blockade with atezolizumab in urothelial cancer. TCR sequencing covered pretreatment tumor samples and matched, serially collected peripheral blood taken before and after atezolizumab treatment. Durable clinical benefit meant progression-free survival longer than 6 months, and TCR features were also tested against progression-free and overall survival. In the same patients, pretreatment tumors underwent whole exome sequencing and RNA sequencing in addition to TCR sequencing. Durable clinical benefit was achieved by nine patients and was not achieved by 20 patients. Pretreatment blood TCR-seq was available for twenty-nine patients, at least one posttreatment blood collection was obtained for some 24 patients, and tumor TCR-seq was available for some 24 patients.

Synthetic TCR analog templates were spiked into each PCR so that absolute template abundance could be estimated from read counts. Using the immunoSEQ assay, TCRbeta CDR3 regions were amplified from genomic DNA with bias-controlled V and J gene primers. Sequencing of rearranged TCRbeta segments was performed at approximately 20X coverage. In the source study's methods: Clustering was used to correct sequencing errors, and CDR3s were annotated against IMGT to assign V, D and J genes. Downstream analyses used only productive TCRbeta rearrangements and left out out-of-frame or stop-codon sequences. Clonality was computed as one minus Shannon entropy normalized by the log of the number of unique productive sequences. Fisher's exact test with Benjamini-Hochberg correction, using a cutoff of adjusted p below 0.01, was how clones that differed between time points or between blood and tumor were identified. Entries here come from immuneACCESS through TCRdb and include only in-frame sequences with V and J called. Some clones fail to appear in such tables; in the studies checked, an unresolved V gene covers under half of the shortfall, and the cause of the remainder is unknown. That table is the source of V, J and clone size, and D and trimming were worked out from the DNA. The sample includes 25,000 to 35,000 clones, with over 80% observed a single time. The ten most abundant clones make up under 4% of the sample.

A total of approximately 27 patients with locally advanced or metastatic urothelial carcinoma, treated at Memorial Sloan Kettering on a trial protocol, made up the cohort. Peripheral blood mononuclear cells were collected pretreatment and during treatment, with between 1 and 8 total time points obtained per patient. The Qiagen DNeasy Blood extraction kit was used to purify genomic DNA from total PBMCs and from tumor samples. PBMCs were collected pretreatment and during treatment, and were isolated and stored as previously described. Overall study results and their limits: Improved progression-free and overall survival was associated with having pretreatment peripheral blood TCR clonality below the median. Small sample size (n of about 30) and many exploratory analyses mean the results are intended to be hypothesis-generating. Greater expansion of tumor-associated TCR clones in peripheral blood 3 weeks after the start of treatment was observed in patients with durable benefit (n ≈ 22, p = 0.022).

V loses 4 bases at its end and J loses 2 bases; junction bases beyond the gene matches: 5. Measured from the cysteine to the phenylalanine, the CDR3 is 15 residues long. Only CDR3 DNA remains: 45 bases, in frame from the first base. CDR1 and CDR2 are read off the germline V gene (reference sequence) as SGHKS and YYEKEE. The chain was built from TRBV5-5 and TRBJ2-7, and TRBD1 aligns with 11 junction nucleotides. The TCR originated in a middle-aged man with urothelial cancer. Source: PBMCs, taken around atezolizumab (anti-PD-L1) treatment. CDR3 sequence: CASSRMGQGAYEQYF. In nucleotides, the sequence is TGTGCCAGCAGCAGGATGGGACAGGGGGCCTACGAGCAGTACTTC.